One sample yielded the 30 T cell receptor beta chains listed below, sequenced in a study of T cell changes during pregnancy in multiple sclerosis. The data were produced by immunoSEQ multiplex PCR, yet TCRdb's version contains in-frame clones alone and is incomplete. The sample yields 60,000 or so clones, about 90% seen once. The specimen was CD4+ T cells from peripheral blood mononuclear cells, collected after pregnancy. The source is a female donor in good health, enrolled as a control in a pregnancy study.

In its sample, this clone was seen once. The V gene is TRBV6-1, the J gene TRBJ2-1; a weak D match, TRBD2 (6 bases). The ends were cut back, 7 bases at V and 7 bases at J, with 14 bases in the middle. The CDR3 is 13 residues long. CDR1 and CDR2 (germline): MNHNS, SASEGT. The CDR3 spells CASIGFGGNEQFF. CDR3 DNA sequence: TGTGCCAGCATAGGGTTTGGGGGGAATGAGCAGTTCTTC.

CDR3 in amino acids: CASSRSSSGGPATDTQYF. DNA of the CDR3: TGTGCCAGCAGCCGAAGTAGTAGCGGGGGGCCAGCCACAGATACGCAGTATTTT. The V gene is TRBV7-2, the J gene TRBJ2-3; 10 positions match TRBD2. V was clipped by 5 bases and J by 2 bases; unmatched bases: 13. Germline-derived CDR1 and CDR2 are SGHTA and FQGNSA. The CDR3 contains 18 residues.

The sample holds one count of this clone. This rearrangement joins TRBV7-3 to TRBJ1-2, with D maybe TRBD1 (6 bases). The ends were cut back, 1 base at V and 5 bases at J, with 11 bases in the middle. This CDR3 comprises 14 residues. Germline loops: CDR1 SGHTA, CDR2 FQGTGA. CDR3 amino acids: CASSLNTGQYGYTF. In DNA form, the CDR3 reads TGTGCCAGCAGCTTAAATACCGGACAGTATGGCTACACCTTC.

This chain joins TRBV30 and TRBJ2-7, with D possibly being TRBD1 (6 bases). This CDR3 comprises 13 residues. Germline CDR1 reads GTSNPN; CDR2 reads SVGIG (reference sequence). V lost 4 bases to trimming and J lost 0 bases, with 10 bases between them. DNA of the CDR3: TGTGCCTGGAACGGACAGCCCTCCTACGAGCAGTACTTC. Translating gives CAWNGQPSYEQYF.

The V gene is TRBV11-2, the J gene TRBJ2-1; 9 bases align to TRBD1. V shed 4 bases and J 2 bases; nucleotides not matched to a gene: 3. CDR1 and CDR2 from the germline V gene are SGHAT and FQNNGV. The CDR3 is 15 residues long. The CDR3 nucleotides are TGTGCCAGCAGCTCCGACAGGGGGACCTACAATGAGCAGTTCTTC. Encoded protein: CASSSDRGTYNEQFF.

The chain links TRBV6-6 to TRBJ1-1; no firm D call. Germline V lookup: CDR1 MNHNY, CDR2 SVGAGI (reference sequence). The CDR3 runs to 13 residues. V was clipped by 6 bases and J by 0 bases, with 8 bases between them. The CDR3 region is CASSLVLNTEAFF. The CDR3 nucleotides read TGTGCCAGCAGCCTTGTTCTGAACACTGAAGCTTTCTTT.

The chain recombines TRBV25-1 with TRBJ1-2; D might be TRBD1 (5 bases). Germline values: CDR1 MGHDK, CDR2 SYGVNS. The V and J ends lost 1 base and 1 base respectively, with 10 bases between them. This CDR3 has 15 residues. CDR3 in amino acids: CASSESKGVNYGYTF. The CDR3 DNA reads as TGTGCCAGCAGTGAATCGAAAGGGGTTAACTATGGCTACACCTTC.

J is TRBJ1-2 and V is TRBV4-1; perhaps TRBD1 as D (6 bases). Germline CDR1 and CDR2: MGHRA and YSYEKL. V lost 4 bases, J lost 0 bases, and 9 bases lay in between. The CDR3 length is 14 residues. CDR3 region: CASSLGGANYGYTF. CDR3 bases: TGCGCCAGCAGCCTAGGGGGGGCTAACTATGGCTACACCTTC.

Here the CDR3 DNA reads TGTGCCAGCAGAACTGCAACTAATGAAAAACTGTTTTTT. It yields the protein CASRTATNEKLFF. This chain connects TRBV6-6 to TRBJ1-4, with D uncertain. This CDR3 has 13 residues. Looked up from germline, CDR1 is MNHNY and CDR2 is SVGAGI (reference sequence). V was clipped by 6 bases and J by 0 bases, with 5 bases between them.

V usage is TRBV19 and J usage is TRBJ1-3; 7 nucleotides align to TRBD1. The CDR3 spans 12 residues. Germline-derived CDR1 and CDR2 are LNHDA and SQIVND (reference sequence). Trimming took 8 bases from V and 2 from J; bases not matched to a gene: 0. In nucleotides, the CDR3 is TGTGCCAGTGGACAGGCTGGAAACACCATATATTTT. Residues: CASGQAGNTIYF.

The gene calls are TRBV7-2 and TRBJ2-1; 8 nucleotides align to TRBD2. CDR3 length: 17 residues. V lost 1 base, J lost 2 bases, and 7 bases stayed unmatched. The germline gives CDR1 SGHTA, CDR2 FQGNSA. CDR3 sequence (DNA): TGTGCCAGCAGCTTAGTAGGCGGGGGGCTTACCTACAATGAGCAGTTCTTC. It codes for CASSLVGGGLTYNEQFF.

The chain joins TRBV27 to TRBJ1-2; D unresolved. Trimming took off 5 bases at V and 0 bases at J, with 7 bases between the two ends. The CDR3 consists of 13 residues. Germline V gene lookup returns CDR1 MNHEY and CDR2 SMNVEV (reference sequence). The CDR3 is CASSPDSNYGYTF. CDR3 DNA: TGTGCCAGCAGTCCCGACTCTAACTATGGCTACACCTTC.

The rearrangement joins TRBV2 to TRBJ2-5, with TRBD2 identical over 13 bases. Germline-derived CDR1 and CDR2 are SNHLY and FYNNEI. V lost 6 bases, J lost 10 bases, and 2 bases stayed unmatched. The CDR3 totals 12 residues. The CDR3 loop reads CASRTSGGIQYF. The CDR3 DNA is TGTGCCAGCAGGACTAGCGGGGGGATCCAGTACTTC.

The chain is built from TRBV6-5 and TRBJ1-6, with D unclear. The CDR3 is 14 residues long. CDR1 is MNHEY and CDR2 is SVGAGI in the germline V gene. V was pared by 2 bases and J by 7 bases, with 9 bases between. The CDR3 is CASSYTEPNSPLHF. The CDR3 coding sequence is TGTGCCAGCAGTTACACAGAACCGAATTCACCCCTCCACTTT.

This clone was detected once. The chain recombines TRBV5-8 with TRBJ1-4, with TRBD1 identical over 8 bases. There are 15 residues in the CDR3. V shed 6 bases, J shed 5 bases, and the junction held 9 bases outside the gene matches. The germline V gene encodes CDR1 SGHTS and CDR2 YDEGEE. The CDR3, as DNA: TGTGCCAGCACCCGGGCCCAGGGGGCAAATGAAAAACTGTTTTTT. This gives the protein CASTRAQGANEKLFF. Full variable domain (outside the CDR3, taken from reference TRBV5-8 and TRBJ1-4): EAGVTQSPTHLIKTRGQQATLRCSPISGHTSVYWYQQALGLGLQFLLWYDEGEERNRGNFPPRFSGRQFPNYSSELNVNALELEDSALYLCASTRAQGANEKLFFGSGTQLSVL.

The gene calls are TRBV7-9 and TRBJ1-2, with D hard to call. The V end was cut by 5 bases, the J end by 8 bases, with 21 bases between. The CDR3 length is 15 residues. Looked up from germline, CDR1 is SEHNR and CDR2 is FQNEAQ (reference sequence). The CDR3: CASSASDWNLRGYTF. CDR3 DNA sequence: TGTGCCAGCAGCGCCTCCGACTGGAACTTAAGAGGCTACACCTTC.

The CDR3 loop reads CASSPLRLAKNIQYF. The CDR3 nucleotides read TGTGCCAGTAGTCCCCTCAGATTAGCCAAAAACATTCAGTACTTC. The chain has TRBV19 and TRBJ2-4; D is undetermined. CDR3 length: 15 residues. The V end was cut by 5 bases, the J end by 0 bases, with 11 bases between. Germline V lookup: CDR1 LNHDA, CDR2 SQIVND (reference sequence).

CDR3 sequence reads: CASSLGPHLREQYF. CDR3 nucleotide sequence: TGTGCCAGCAGCTTAGGTCCCCATCTGCGGGAGCAGTACTTC. J is TRBJ2-7 and V is TRBV7-9; D gene uncertain. Germline V gene lookup returns CDR1 SEHNR and CDR2 FQNEAQ (reference sequence). This CDR3 has 14 residues. V was cut by 1 base and J by 7 bases, with 14 bases left in between.

The sample holds one count of this clone. The chain carries TRBV4-1 and TRBJ1-2; possibly TRBD1 for D (6 bases). CDR3 length equals 15 residues. Germline V lookup: CDR1 MGHRA, CDR2 YSYEKL. Trimming removed 4 bases from V and 6 bases from J, with 18 bases in between. This CDR3 is CASSRPQGRVDGYTF. DNA for the CDR3: TGCGCCAGCAGCCGCCCACAGGGAAGGGTGGATGGCTACACCTTC.

CDR3 sequence: CASSIGGGEDTQYF. The CDR3 DNA follows: TGTGCCAGTAGTATTGGGGGGGGTGAAGATACGCAGTATTTT. The genes are TRBV19 and TRBJ2-3, with 7 positions matching TRBD2. The CDR3 has 14 amino acids. The germline V gene has CDR1 LNHDA and CDR2 SQIVND (reference sequence). After removal of 3 bases from V and 5 bases from J, the junction contained 5 bases not matched to a gene.

The chain joins TRBV18 to TRBJ1-1, with D maybe TRBD1 (6 bases). The CDR3 extends over 14 amino acids. V was clipped by 3 bases and J by 0 bases, with 8 bases between them. Germline CDR1 is KGHSH and CDR2 is LQKENI. The CDR3 DNA is TGTGCCAGCTCACCCACAGGGTTGAACACTGAAGCTTTCTTT. It yields the protein CASSPTGLNTEAFF.

The gene calls are TRBV6-1 and TRBJ1-5; D possibly corresponds to TRBD1 (5 bases). CDR1 is MNHNS, CDR2 SASEGT, per germline. The CDR3 is 15 amino acids. V gave up 4 bases and J gave up 5 bases, with 15 bases separating them. CDR3 DNA: TGTGCCAGCAGTGTCCCTTGGACACAAGATCAGCCCCAGCATTTT. The encoded protein is CASSVPWTQDQPQHF.

The chain couples TRBV7-2 to TRBJ1-3; D not certain. CDR1 is SGHTA and CDR2 is FQGNSA in the germline V gene. The CDR3 extends over 12 amino acids. V lost 10 bases and J lost 4, with 11 bases in between. This chain's CDR3 is CAIPAGGNTIYF. DNA of the CDR3: TGTGCCATCCCGGCGGGGGGAAACACCATATATTTT.

The chain combines TRBV18 with TRBJ1-5; a weak D match, TRBD1 (5 bases). V was clipped by 6 bases and J by 6 bases, with 15 bases between them. CDR3 length equals 14 residues. Germline loops: CDR1 KGHSH, CDR2 LQKENI. CDR3 DNA sequence: TGTGCCAGCTCGACCGGTTCCGGGGGTCAGCCCCAGCATTTT. Translated: CASSTGSGGQPQHF.

The rearrangement uses TRBV30 and TRBJ2-2; a weak D match, TRBD2 (6 bases). Trimming took off 3 bases at V and 1 base at J, with 9 bases between the two ends. The CDR3 extends over 14 amino acids. CDR1 GTSNPN and CDR2 SVGIG come from the germline V gene (reference sequence). The CDR3 is CAWSRGLNTGELFF. The DNA for the CDR3 is TGTGCCTGGAGCCGGGGGTTGAACACCGGGGAGCTGTTTTTT.

The V gene is TRBV21-1, the J gene TRBJ1-3; the table's D call, TRBD1, was not checked against the DNA. TRBV21-1 is deemed a pseudogene. This CDR3 contains 15 residues. The CDR3 reads CASSTTGGTGNTIYF. The CDR3 nucleotides are TGTGCCAGCAGCACGACAGGGGGGACTGGAAACACCATATATTTT.

The chain has TRBV18 and TRBJ1-4; 7 positions match TRBD1. CDR3 size: 15 residues. Germline V CDR1 and CDR2: KGHSH, LQKENI. V shed 3 bases and J 3 bases; nucleotides not matched to a gene: 4. CDR3 DNA: TGTGCCAGCTCACCGGGACAGTTACCTAATGAAAAACTGTTTTTT. It codes for CASSPGQLPNEKLFF.

This clone was picked up one time. The J gene is TRBJ1-1, the V gene TRBV7-6; 11 bases align to TRBD1. The germline V gene encodes CDR1 SGHVS and CDR2 FNYEAQ. The CDR3 loop spans 15 amino acids. The ends lost 5 bases at V and 4 bases at J; junction bases unmatched: 6. The chain's CDR3 is CASSPGQGAGTEAFF. The DNA of the CDR3 is TGTGCCAGCAGCCCCGGACAGGGGGCGGGCACTGAAGCTTTCTTT.

V usage is TRBV4-2 and J usage is TRBJ2-2; maybe TRBD1 (5 bases). V was cut by 4 bases and J by 1 base, with 10 bases left in between. CDR3 size: 15 residues. The V gene's germline CDR1 is LGHNA and CDR2 YNFKEQ. The CDR3 DNA sequence: TGTGCCAGCAGCCTCTCAGGGAAGAACACCGGGGAGCTGTTTTTT. This translates into CASSLSGKNTGELFF.

The sample holds one count of this clone. The chain has TRBV7-2 and TRBJ2-3; TRBD2 matches 7 bases. The CDR3 has 18 residues. The germline gives CDR1 SGHTA, CDR2 FQGNSA. V was clipped by 0 bases and J by 1 base; unmatched bases: 10. CDR3 sequence (DNA): TGTGCCAGCAGCTTAGCGCTTGGGCTAGCGGACCGCACAGATACGCAGTATTTT. It encodes CASSLALGLADRTDTQYF.